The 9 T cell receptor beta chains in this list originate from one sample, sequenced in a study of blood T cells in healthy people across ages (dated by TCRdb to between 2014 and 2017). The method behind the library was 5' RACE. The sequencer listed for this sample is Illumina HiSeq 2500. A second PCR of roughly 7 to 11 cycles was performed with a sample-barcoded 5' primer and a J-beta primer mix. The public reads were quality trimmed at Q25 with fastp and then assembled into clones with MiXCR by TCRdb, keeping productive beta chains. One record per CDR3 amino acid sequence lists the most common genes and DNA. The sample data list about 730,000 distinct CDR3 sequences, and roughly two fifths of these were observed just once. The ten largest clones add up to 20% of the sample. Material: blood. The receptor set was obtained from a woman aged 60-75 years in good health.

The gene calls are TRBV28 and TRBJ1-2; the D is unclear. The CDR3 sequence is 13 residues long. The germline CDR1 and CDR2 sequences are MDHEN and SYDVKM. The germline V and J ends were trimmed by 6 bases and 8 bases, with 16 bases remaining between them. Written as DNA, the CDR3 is TGTGCCAGCAGCCCCACCGGCGTAGGCGGCTACACCTTC. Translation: CASSPTGVGGYTF.

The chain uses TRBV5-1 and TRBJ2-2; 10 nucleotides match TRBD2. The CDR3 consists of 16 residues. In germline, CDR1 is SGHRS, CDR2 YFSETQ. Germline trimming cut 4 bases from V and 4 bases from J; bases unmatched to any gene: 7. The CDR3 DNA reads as TGCGCCAGCAGCCCAGCAGCGGGGGGGACCACCGGGGAGCTGTTTTTT. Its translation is CASSPAAGGTTGELFF.

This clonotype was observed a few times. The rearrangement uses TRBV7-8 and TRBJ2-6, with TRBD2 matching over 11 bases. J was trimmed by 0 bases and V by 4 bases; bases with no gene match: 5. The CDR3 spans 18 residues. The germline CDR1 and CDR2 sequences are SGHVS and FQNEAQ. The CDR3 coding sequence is TGTGCCAGCAGCTCTTCGACTAGCGGGGTCTCTGGGGCCAACGTCCTGACTTTC. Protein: CASSSSTSGVSGANVLTF.

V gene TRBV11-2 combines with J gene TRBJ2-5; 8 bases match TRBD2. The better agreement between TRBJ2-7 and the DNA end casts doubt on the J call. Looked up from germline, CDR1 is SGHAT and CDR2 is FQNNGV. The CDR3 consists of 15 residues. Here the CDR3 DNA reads TGTGCCAGCAGCTTTAGCTGGACTAGCATTTACGAGCAGTACTTC. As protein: CASSFSWTSIYEQYF.

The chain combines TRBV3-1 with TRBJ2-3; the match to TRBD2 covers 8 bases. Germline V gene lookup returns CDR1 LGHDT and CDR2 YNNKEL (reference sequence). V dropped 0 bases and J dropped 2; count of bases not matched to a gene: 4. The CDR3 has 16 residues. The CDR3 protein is CASSQEAGGFTDTQYF. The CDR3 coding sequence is TGTGCCAGCAGCCAAGAGGCGGGGGGATTCACAGATACGCAGTATTTT.

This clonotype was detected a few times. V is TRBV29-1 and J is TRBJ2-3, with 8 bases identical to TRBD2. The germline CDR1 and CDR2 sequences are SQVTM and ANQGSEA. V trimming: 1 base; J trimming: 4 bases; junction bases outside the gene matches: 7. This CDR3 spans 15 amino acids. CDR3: CSVEGQRETPDTQYF. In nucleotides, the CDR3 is TGCAGCGTTGAAGGTCAGCGGGAGACCCCAGATACGCAGTATTTT.

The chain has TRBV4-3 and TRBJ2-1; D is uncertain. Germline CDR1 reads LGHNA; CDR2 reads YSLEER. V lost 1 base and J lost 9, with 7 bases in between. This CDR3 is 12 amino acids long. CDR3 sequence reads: CASSQGWSEQFF. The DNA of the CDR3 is TGCGCCAGCAGCCAAGGCTGGAGTGAGCAGTTCTTC.

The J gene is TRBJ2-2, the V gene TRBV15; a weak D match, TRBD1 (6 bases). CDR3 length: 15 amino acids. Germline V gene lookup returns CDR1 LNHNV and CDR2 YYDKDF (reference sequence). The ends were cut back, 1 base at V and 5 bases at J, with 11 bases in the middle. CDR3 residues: CATSRGSGDTGELFF. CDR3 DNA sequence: TGTGCCACCAGCAGAGGTTCAGGGGATACCGGGGAGCTGTTTTTT. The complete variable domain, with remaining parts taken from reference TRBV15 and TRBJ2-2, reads DAMVIQNPRYQVTQFGKPVTLSCSQTLNHNVMYWYQQKSSQAPKLLFHYYDKDFNNEADTPDNFQSRRPNTSFCFLDIRSPGLGDTAMYLCATSRGSGDTGELFFGEGSRLTVL.

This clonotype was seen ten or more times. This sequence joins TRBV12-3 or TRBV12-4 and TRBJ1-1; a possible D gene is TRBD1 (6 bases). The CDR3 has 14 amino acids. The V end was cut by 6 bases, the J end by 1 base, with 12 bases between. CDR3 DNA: TGTGCCAGCAGCCCGGGACACGGGAACACTGAAGCTTTCTTT. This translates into CASSPGHGNTEAFF.